This T cell receptor (beta chain) was sequenced for a study of cytomegalovirus exposure and HLA in healthy donors. About the study: Previous work identified roughly 120 million unique TCR beta sequences from some 170 million T cells. Most donors, more than 80% of over 350 genotyped, fell in the Caucasian-associated ancestry cluster.

Regarding the study as a whole: A missense variant in DCLRE1C was later tied to TCR beta V- and J-gene trimming.

PCR was performed using 60 Vbeta and 13 Jbeta primers. Sequencing used immunoSEQ multiplex PCR; TCRdb keeps in-frame clones, though not all of them. The data show about 160,000 clones, and the top ten clones hold 2% to 2.5%. Germline V gives CDR1 SGHNT, CDR2 YENEEA. J lost 8 bases, V lost 1 base, and 2 bases had no gene match. This CDR3 is built from 14 residues. In the case of this clone: The antigen is undetermined.

The TCR was taken from a man aged 25-40 years in good health and CMV-seronegative. Sequenced input: PBMCs. The chain combines TRBV11-3 with TRBJ2-1, with 10 bases fitting TRBD2. The DNA of the CDR3 is TGTGCCAGCAGCTTAGGAGCGGGAGGGCATGAGCAGTTCTTC. Translating it yields CASSLGAGGHEQFF.